The 23 T cell receptor beta chains in this list originate from one sample, sequenced in a study of cytomegalovirus exposure and HLA in healthy donors. PCR involved 60 Vbeta and 13 Jbeta primers. The protocol was immunoSEQ multiplex PCR, while the TCRdb copy is restricted to in-frame clones and leaves out a portion. The sample has under 70,000 clones. The sequenced sample was PBMCs. These TCRs come from a female donor in good health and CMV-seropositive.

The gene calls are TRBV4-1 and TRBJ2-1; 7 nucleotides agree with TRBD2. The CDR3 spans 15 residues. Germline V CDR1 and CDR2: MGHRA, YSYEKL. The V gene end was trimmed by 3 bases and the J gene end by 7 bases; junction bases not matched to a gene: 9. Written as DNA, the CDR3 is TGCGCCAGCAGCCAGGGTAGCGGGCCCTTAAATGAGCAGTTCTTC. Translation: CASSQGSGPLNEQFF.

The chain carries TRBV5-4 and TRBJ1-2; D possibly corresponds to TRBD1 (6 bases). CDR1 and CDR2 from the germline V gene are SGHNT and YYREEE (reference sequence). Deletions cut 3 bases from V and 4 bases from J, with 13 bases between. There are 14 residues in the CDR3. The CDR3: CASSSGVGTYGYTF. CDR3 nucleotides: TGTGCCAGCAGCTCAGGGGTGGGGACCTATGGCTACACCTTC.

J is TRBJ1-2 and V is TRBV4-3; 11 bases are a match to TRBD1. Trimming at V came to 6 bases and at J to 5 bases, leaving 5 bases not matched to a gene. The V gene's germline CDR1 is LGHNA and CDR2 YSLEER. CDR3 length: 14 amino acids. This CDR3 reads CASRGGTGGYGYTF. The CDR3 coding sequence is TGCGCCAGCAGGGGGGGGACAGGGGGATATGGCTACACCTTC.

This sequence joins TRBV19 and TRBJ2-7, with TRBD1 matching 8 bases. The CDR3 is 15 amino acids. Germline V gene lookup returns CDR1 LNHDA and CDR2 SQIVND (reference sequence). After removal of 4 bases from V and 3 bases from J, the junction contained 8 bases not matched to a gene. CDR3 loop: CASSNQEDRVYEQYF. For the CDR3, the DNA is TGTGCCAGTAGTAATCAGGAGGACAGGGTCTACGAGCAGTACTTC.

The J gene is TRBJ1-5, the V gene TRBV6-6; D gene uncertain. The CDR3 spans 13 residues. V gave up 8 bases and J gave up 2 bases, with 10 bases separating them. Looked up from germline, CDR1 is MNHNY and CDR2 is SVGAGI (reference sequence). The CDR3 DNA is TGTGCCAGCGGCGGATCTGGCAATCAGCCCCAGCATTTT. This gives the protein CASGGSGNQPQHF.

The CDR3 DNA follows: TGTGCCAGCAGCCCCGGAGGGTACGGCACTGAAGCTTTCTTT. It codes for CASSPGGYGTEAFF. The gene calls are TRBV11-3 and TRBJ1-1; D unclear. The V end was cut by 5 bases, the J end by 4 bases, with 14 bases between. In germline, CDR1 is SGHNT, CDR2 YENEEA. The CDR3 is made up of 14 amino acids.

The gene calls are TRBV19 and TRBJ1-4; 9 positions match TRBD1. The germline V gene encodes CDR1 LNHDA and CDR2 SQIVND (reference sequence). Trimming at V came to 5 bases and at J to 8 bases, leaving 12 bases not matched to a gene. The CDR3 is made up of 16 amino acids. CDR3 protein: CASSPLGTGTGEKLFF. In nucleotides, the CDR3 is TGTGCCAGTAGTCCTCTGGGGACAGGGACGGGCGAAAAACTGTTTTTT.

This sequence joins TRBV28 and TRBJ1-2; D is ambiguous. This CDR3 is built from 13 residues. CDR1 is MDHEN and CDR2 is SYDVKM in the germline V gene. The V end lost 4 bases, the J end lost 1 base, and 7 bases lay between the germline ends. The CDR3 loop is CASSSENNYGYTF. The CDR3 DNA reads as TGTGCCAGCAGTTCTGAGAATAACTATGGCTACACCTTC.

Comments on this clone: One junction end does not reproduce the germline sequence, and a read error may be involved. This CDR3 reads CSVEDRTHRGIDEDFF. For the CDR3, the DNA is TGCAGCGTTGAAGATCGTACGCACAGGGGGATCGATGAAGATTTCTTT. The chain combines TRBV29-1 with TRBJ1-1; 8 bases agree with TRBD1. Germline V gene sequence: CDR1 SQVTM, CDR2 ANQGSEA. This CDR3 has 16 amino acids.

V and J are TRBV6-1 and TRBJ2-3, with D perhaps TRBD2 (5 bases). CDR3 length: 13 amino acids. Germline V gene sequence: CDR1 MNHNS, CDR2 SASEGT. V lost 6 bases, J lost 4 bases, and 11 bases lay in between. The CDR3 spells CASSVDLPDTQYF. The CDR3 region has the DNA TGTGCCAGCAGCGTGGACTTGCCAGATACGCAGTATTTT.

V and J are TRBV28 and TRBJ2-3; D not resolved. This CDR3 spans 16 amino acids. The V and J ends lost 5 bases and 1 base respectively, with 16 bases between them. In germline, CDR1 is MDHEN, CDR2 SYDVKM. Written as DNA, the CDR3 is TGTGCCAGCAGTCCGCCCCCAGTTCTCGGCACAGATACGCAGTATTTT. Protein sequence: CASSPPPVLGTDTQYF.

This rearrangement joins TRBV18 to TRBJ2-1; D is perhaps TRBD1 (7 bases). The V end was cut by 6 bases, the J end by 12 bases, with 30 bases between. Germline CDR1 KGHSH, CDR2 LQKENI. This CDR3 comprises 17 residues. The CDR3 here is CASSPGAEQGRGSGQFF. In nucleotides, the CDR3 is TGTGCCAGCTCCCCGGGGGCCGAACAGGGGCGCGGCTCGGGGCAGTTCTTC.

The DNA of the CDR3 is TGTGCCAGCAGCGCCGGTTCAGGAGGGGCAGGGTTCTACGAGCAGTACTTC. This codes for CASSAGSGGAGFYEQYF. This sequence joins TRBV9 and TRBJ2-7; maybe TRBD2 (6 bases). The V end lost 3 bases, the J end lost 3 bases, and 22 bases lay between the germline ends. The CDR3 is made up of 17 amino acids. Germline CDR1 SGDLS, CDR2 YYNGEE.

CDR3 protein: CASSPQGFGEKLFF. The CDR3 DNA reads TGTGCCAGCAGCCCACAGGGATTCGGTGAAAAACTGTTTTTT. The chain is built from TRBV28 and TRBJ1-4, with D tentatively TRBD1 (6 bases). The CDR3 loop spans 14 amino acids. V shed 6 bases and J shed 7 bases, with 15 bases lying between them. The germline V gene has CDR1 MDHEN and CDR2 SYDVKM.

J is TRBJ2-5 and V is TRBV5-1; TRBD1 is a possible D gene (5 bases). The CDR3 sequence is 13 residues long. The ends were cut back, 6 bases at V and 7 bases at J, with 16 bases in the middle. Germline CDR1 is SGHRS and CDR2 is YFSETQ. The CDR3 sequence: CASKGPELATQYF. DNA for the CDR3: TGCGCCAGCAAGGGGCCAGAGCTGGCGACCCAGTACTTC.

The CDR3 reads CASSLTGRDREQFF. CDR3 in DNA: TGTGCCAGCAGCTTGACAGGTCGGGATCGTGAGCAGTTCTTC. The chain couples TRBV7-2 to TRBJ2-1; D perhaps matches TRBD1 (6 bases). Germline V gene data show CDR1 as SGHTA and CDR2 as FQGNSA. Trimming removed 3 bases from V and 9 bases from J, with 15 bases in between. The CDR3 runs 14 residues. Together with reference TRBV7-2 and TRBJ2-1, the CDR3 gives the full variable domain: GAGVSQSPSNKVTEKGKDVELRCDPISGHTALYWYRQSLGQGLEFLIYFQGNSAPDKSGLPSDRFSAERTGGSVSTLTIQRTQQEDSAVYLCASSLTGRDREQFFGPGTRLTVL.

The chain couples TRBV5-1 to TRBJ1-3; D gene uncertain. CDR1 and CDR2 from the germline V gene are SGHRS and YFSETQ. This CDR3 comprises 14 residues. Trimming removed 4 bases from V and 0 bases from J, with 8 bases in between. The CDR3 protein is CASSPDFSGNTIYF. CDR3 nucleotides: TGCGCCAGCAGCCCGGACTTCTCTGGAAACACCATATATTTT.

Concerning this clone itself: The junction departs from germline at one end; a sequencing error may be responsible. Other DNA sequences in this specimen translate into the identical CDR3. This chain joins TRBV10-3 and TRBJ1-6; 7 bases are shared with TRBD1. Germline CDR1 reads ENHRY; CDR2 reads SYGVKD. The CDR3 is made up of 13 amino acids. CDR3 sequence (DNA): TGTGCCGTTAGGGACAGTGCAAATTCACCCCTACACTTT. Protein: CAVRDSANSPLHF.

DNA for the CDR3: TGTGCCAGCAGCTCCCCCTCAACAGGGCTCGGTGGGCAGTTCTTC. The encoded protein is CASSSPSTGLGGQFF. The chain combines TRBV11-2 with TRBJ2-1; tentatively, D is TRBD1 (6 bases). V lost 4 bases to trimming and J lost 12 bases, with 22 bases between them. CDR1 and CDR2 (germline): SGHAT, FQNNGV. The CDR3 contains 15 residues.

V and J are TRBV4-2 and TRBJ2-1; TRBD2 matches at 14 bases. CDR1 and CDR2 (germline): LGHNA, YNFKEQ. The CDR3 loop spans 15 amino acids. The V gene end was trimmed by 0 bases and the J gene end by 12 bases; junction bases not matched to a gene: 4. CDR3 in amino acids: CASSQELGLAGGQFF. As DNA, the CDR3 is TGTGCCAGCAGCCAAGAACTAGGACTAGCGGGGGGGCAGTTCTTC.

The rearrangement uses TRBV9 and TRBJ2-5; D is possibly TRBD1 (5 bases). This CDR3 has 15 residues. V lost 3 bases, J lost 0 bases, and 12 bases lay in between. The germline gives CDR1 SGDLS, CDR2 YYNGEE. CDR3 nucleotides: TGTGCCAGCAGCGGCACGGGCAGGGACCAAGAGACCCAGTACTTC. Amino acid sequence: CASSGTGRDQETQYF.

V gene TRBV11-2 combines with J gene TRBJ2-3; 12 bases align to TRBD2. J gave up 0 bases and V 5 bases, and 12 bases lay outside the gene matches. CDR3 length equals 19 residues. Germline-derived CDR1 and CDR2 are SGHAT and FQNNGV. The CDR3 DNA follows: TGTGCCAGCAGCCCTTACCGTGGACTAGCGGGGCGGAGCACAGATACGCAGTATTTT. Its translation is CASSPYRGLAGRSTDTQYF.

For this clone: At one of its ends the junction is not consistent with the germline gene, which may arise from a read error. The J gene is TRBJ1-1, the V gene TRBV11-2; no definite D call. Germline CDR1 and CDR2: SGHAT and FQNNGV. This CDR3 region has 14 residues. CDR3 loop: CTSSLDVANTEAFF. CDR3 DNA: TGTACCAGCAGCTTAGATGTGGCGAACACTGAAGCTTTCTTT. Supplemented by reference TRBV11-2 and TRBJ1-1, the full variable domain reads EAGVAQSPRYKIIEKRQSVAFWCNPISGHATLYWYQQILGQGPKLLIQFQNNGVVDDSQLPKDRFSAERLKGVDSTLKIQPAKLEDSAVYLCTSSLDVANTEAFFGQGTRLTVV.